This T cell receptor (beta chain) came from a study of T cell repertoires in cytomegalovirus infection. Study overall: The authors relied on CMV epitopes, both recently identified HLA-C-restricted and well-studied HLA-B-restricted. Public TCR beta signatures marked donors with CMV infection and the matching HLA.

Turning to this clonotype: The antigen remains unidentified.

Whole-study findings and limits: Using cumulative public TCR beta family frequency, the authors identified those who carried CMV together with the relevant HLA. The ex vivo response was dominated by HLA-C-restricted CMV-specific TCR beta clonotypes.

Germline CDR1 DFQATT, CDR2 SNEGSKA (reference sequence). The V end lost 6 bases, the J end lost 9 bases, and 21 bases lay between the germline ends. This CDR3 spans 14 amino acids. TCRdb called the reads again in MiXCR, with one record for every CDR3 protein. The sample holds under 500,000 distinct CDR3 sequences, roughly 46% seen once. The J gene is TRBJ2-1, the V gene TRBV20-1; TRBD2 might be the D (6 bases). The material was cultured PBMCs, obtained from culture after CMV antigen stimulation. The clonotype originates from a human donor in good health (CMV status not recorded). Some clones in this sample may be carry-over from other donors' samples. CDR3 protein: CSAALGRLSGEQFF. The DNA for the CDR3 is TGCAGTGCCGCACTAGGGAGGTTATCTGGTGAGCAGTTCTTC.